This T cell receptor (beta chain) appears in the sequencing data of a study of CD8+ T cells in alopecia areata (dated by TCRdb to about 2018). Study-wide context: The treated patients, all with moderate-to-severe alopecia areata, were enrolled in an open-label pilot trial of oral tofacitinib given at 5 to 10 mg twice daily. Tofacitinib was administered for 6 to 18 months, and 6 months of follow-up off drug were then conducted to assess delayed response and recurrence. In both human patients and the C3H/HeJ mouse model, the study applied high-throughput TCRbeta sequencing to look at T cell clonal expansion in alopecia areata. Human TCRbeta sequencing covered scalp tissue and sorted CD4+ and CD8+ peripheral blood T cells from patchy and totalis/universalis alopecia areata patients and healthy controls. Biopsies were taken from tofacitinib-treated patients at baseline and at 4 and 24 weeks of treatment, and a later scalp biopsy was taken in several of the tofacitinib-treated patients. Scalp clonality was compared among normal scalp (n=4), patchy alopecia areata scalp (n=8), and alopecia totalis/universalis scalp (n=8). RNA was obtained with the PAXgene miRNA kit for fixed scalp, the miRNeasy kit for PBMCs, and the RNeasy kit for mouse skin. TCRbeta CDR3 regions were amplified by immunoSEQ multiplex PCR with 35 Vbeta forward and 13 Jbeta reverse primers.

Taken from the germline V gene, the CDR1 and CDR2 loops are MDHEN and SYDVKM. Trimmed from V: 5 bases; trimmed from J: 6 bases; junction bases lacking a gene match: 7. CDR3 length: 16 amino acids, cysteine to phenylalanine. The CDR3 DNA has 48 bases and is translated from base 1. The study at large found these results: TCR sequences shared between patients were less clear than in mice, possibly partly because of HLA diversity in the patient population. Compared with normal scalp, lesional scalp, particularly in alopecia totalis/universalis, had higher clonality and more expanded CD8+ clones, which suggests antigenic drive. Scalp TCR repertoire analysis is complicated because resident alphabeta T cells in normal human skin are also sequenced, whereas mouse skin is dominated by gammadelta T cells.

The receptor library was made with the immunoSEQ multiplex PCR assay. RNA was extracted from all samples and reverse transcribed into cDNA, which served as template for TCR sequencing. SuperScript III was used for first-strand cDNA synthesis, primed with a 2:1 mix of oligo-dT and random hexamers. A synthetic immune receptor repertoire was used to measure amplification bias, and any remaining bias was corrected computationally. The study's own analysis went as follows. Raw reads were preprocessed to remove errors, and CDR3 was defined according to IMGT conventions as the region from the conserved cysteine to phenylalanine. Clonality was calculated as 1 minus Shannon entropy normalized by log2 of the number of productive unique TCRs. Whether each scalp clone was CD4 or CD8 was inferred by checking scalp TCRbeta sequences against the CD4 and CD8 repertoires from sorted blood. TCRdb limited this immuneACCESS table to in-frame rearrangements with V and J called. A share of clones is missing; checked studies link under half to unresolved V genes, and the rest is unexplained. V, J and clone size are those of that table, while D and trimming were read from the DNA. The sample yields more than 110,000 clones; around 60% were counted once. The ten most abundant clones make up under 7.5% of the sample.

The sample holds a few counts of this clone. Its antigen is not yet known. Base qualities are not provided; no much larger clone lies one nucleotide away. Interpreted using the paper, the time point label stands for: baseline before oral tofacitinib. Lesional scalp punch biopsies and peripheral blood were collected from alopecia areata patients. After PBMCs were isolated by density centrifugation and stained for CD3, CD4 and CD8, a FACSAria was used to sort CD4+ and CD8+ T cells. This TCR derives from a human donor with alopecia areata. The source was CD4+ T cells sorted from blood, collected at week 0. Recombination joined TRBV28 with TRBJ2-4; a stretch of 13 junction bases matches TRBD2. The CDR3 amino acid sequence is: CASSTTSGGQGNIQYF. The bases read TGTGCCAGCAGTACGACTAGCGGGGGGCAGGGAAACATTCAGTACTTC.